These T cell receptor beta chains were read from a single sample in a study of blood T cell repertoires in COVID-19. Libraries were prepared by immunoSEQ multiplex PCR; TCRdb keeps only in-frame clonotypes and omits some of them. The sample records about 150,000 clones, around 90% being singletons. The sample taken for sequencing was peripheral blood. The receptor set was obtained from a man between 60 and 75 years old with COVID-19, enrolled during active disease. Each CDR3 is given with its conserved first and last residue. A D gene is named only where the DNA matches it firmly. A row's size may be missing; if present it is once, few, many or a size class.

J gene | V gene | D gene | clone size | CDR3 protein | CDR3 DNA
TRBJ2-2 | TRBV27 | - | - | CASSFRGSRELFF | TGTGCCAGCAGTTTTCGGGGGTCCCGGGAGCTGTTTTTT
TRBJ1-2 | TRBV7-9 | TRBD1 | - | CASSSGQGNYGYTF | TGTGCCAGCAGCTCCGGACAGGGGAACTATGGCTACACCTTC
TRBJ2-1 | TRBV7-2 | - | - | CASRTWRGTYNEQFF | TGTGCCAGCAGGACCTGGCGGGGTACCTACAATGAGCAGTTCTTC
TRBJ2-1 | TRBV7-3 | TRBD1 | - | CASSFQGADNEQFF | TGTGCCAGCAGCTTTCAGGGGGCAGACAATGAGCAGTTCTTC
TRBJ2-7 | TRBV4-1 | - | few | CASSQGWVGVNEQYF | TGCGCCAGCAGCCAAGGTTGGGTAGGGGTAAACGAGCAGTACTTC
TRBJ2-3 | TRBV3-1/TRBV3-2 | - | - | CASRGSGTDTQYF | TGTGCCAGCAGGGGTAGCGGCACAGATACGCAGTATTTT
TRBJ1-5 | TRBV7-6 | - | - | CASSLGWRDQPQHF | TGTGCCAGCAGCTTAGGTTGGAGAGATCAGCCCCAGCATTTT
TRBJ2-7 | TRBV3-1/TRBV3-2 | - | - | CASSPGQVYEQYF | TGTGCCAGCAGCCCGGGACAAGTCTACGAGCAGTACTTC
TRBJ2-4 | TRBV19 | - | - | CASSLYYRESNAKNIQYF | TGTGCCAGTAGTTTGTATTACAGGGAAAGTAATGCCAAAAACATTCAGTACTTC
TRBJ1-5 | TRBV6-5 | TRBD1 | - | CASVDRVGNQPQHF | TGTGCCAGCGTCGACAGGGTCGGCAATCAGCCCCAGCATTTT
TRBJ2-3 | TRBV20-1 | - | - | CSAPLQGAQYF | TGCAGTGCACCCTTACAGGGTGCGCAGTATTTT
TRBJ2-7 | TRBV29-1 | - | many | CSVVRGSEQYF | TGCAGCGTTGTAAGGGGGTCCGAGCAGTACTTC
TRBJ2-5 | TRBV6-7 | TRBD2 | once | CASSPGTSGKPQYF | TGTGCCAGCAGTCCCGGGACTAGCGGGAAGCCCCAGTACTTC
TRBJ1-5 | TRBV7-2 | TRBD1 | - | CASSDRVVNQPQHF | TGTGCCAGCAGTGACAGGGTGGTAAATCAGCCCCAGCATTTT
TRBJ1-1 | TRBV7-3 | TRBD1 | - | CASSPGQGMNTEAFF | TGTGCCAGCAGCCCCGGACAGGGGATGAACACTGAAGCTTTCTTT
TRBJ1-4 | TRBV9 | TRBD1 | - | CASSVAGGTRDEKLFF | TGTGCCAGCAGCGTAGCAGGGGGGACAAGGGATGAAAAACTGTTTTTT
TRBJ2-1 | TRBV27 | - | - | CVTLPGSQVMLYNEQFF | TGTGTTACTCTCCCGGGGTCCCAGGTAATGCTATACAATGAGCAGTTCTTC
TRBJ1-6 | TRBV5-1 | - | - | CASSFTGGPEAPLHF | TGCGCCAGCAGCTTTACCGGGGGGCCGGAGGCACCCCTCCACTTT
TRBJ1-2 | TRBV24-1 | - | - | CATSDFSGDNYGYTF | TGTGCCACCAGTGATTTCTCGGGGGATAACTATGGCTACACCTTC
TRBJ1-5 | TRBV5-8 | - | - | CASSPPGGRPNQPQHF | TGTGCCAGCAGTCCTCCTGGAGGACGTCCGAATCAGCCCCAGCATTTT
TRBJ1-6 | TRBV7-2 | - | - | CASNGGSSYNSPLHF | TGTGCCAGCAACGGAGGGAGCTCCTATAATTCACCCCTCCACTTT
TRBJ1-3 | TRBV7-6 | - | - | CASSLTPGLNGNTIYF | TGTGCCAGCAGCTTAACGCCGGGACTAAATGGAAACACCATATATTTT
TRBJ2-3 | TRBV27 | - | - | CATSGFPGDTQYF | TGTGCCACCTCAGGGTTCCCTGGAGATACGCAGTATTTT
TRBJ1-3 | TRBV27 | - | - | CASSFRGQSGNTIYF | TGTGCCAGCAGTTTTAGGGGACAATCTGGAAACACCATATATTTT
TRBJ1-6 | TRBV6-5 | - | - | CASSYTRGSRDSPLHF | TGTGCCAGCAGTTACACGCGGGGCTCCCGGGATTCACCCCTCCACTTT
TRBJ1-1 | TRBV4-3 | - | - | CASSQEGAGSTEAFF | TGCGCCAGCAGCCAAGAGGGTGCGGGGAGCACTGAAGCTTTCTTT
TRBJ1-6 | TRBV5-8 | - | - | CASSQRSEVNSPLHF | TGTGCCAGCAGCCAGAGATCGGAGGTCAATTCACCCCTCCACTTT
TRBJ1-4 | TRBV2 | - | - | CASSRQINEKLFF | TGTGCCAGCAGCAGACAGATTAATGAAAAACTGTTTTTT
TRBJ1-2 | TRBV14 | - | - | CASSPLLQGGYTF | TGTGCCAGCAGCCCTTTACTCCAGGGCGGCTACACCTTC
TRBJ1-1 | TRBV9 | - | - | CASTPPLSTEAFF | TGTGCCAGCACACCTCCGCTTAGCACTGAAGCTTTCTTT
TRBJ2-4 | TRBV19 | - | - | CASNIGGGIQYF | TGTGCCAGTAACATTGGGGGAGGCATTCAGTACTTC
TRBJ2-3 | TRBV4-3 | TRBD2 | - | CASSQTSGFTDTQYF | TGCGCCAGCAGCCAGACTAGCGGCTTCACAGATACGCAGTATTTT
TRBJ2-3 | TRBV7-3 | - | - | CASSLTLGEADTQYF | TGTGCCAGCAGCTTGACCCTCGGGGAGGCAGATACGCAGTATTTT
TRBJ1-2 | TRBV12-3/TRBV12-4 | - | - | CASSLGQGLGYTF | TGTGCCAGCAGTTTAGGGCAGGGTCTTGGCTACACCTTC
TRBJ1-2 | TRBV19 | TRBD1 | - | CASRQTGGNYGYTF | TGTGCCAGTAGACAAACAGGGGGGAACTATGGCTACACCTTC
TRBJ1-1 | TRBV6-5 | TRBD1 | - | CASRDGTGNTEAFF | TGTGCCAGCAGGGATGGGACAGGGAACACTGAAGCTTTCTTT
TRBJ1-6 | TRBV6-2/TRBV6-3 | - | - | CASSLYDSYNSPLHF | TGTGCCAGCAGCCTCTACGACAGCTATAATTCACCCCTCCACTTT
TRBJ1-1 | TRBV4-3 | - | once | CASSQDRTQGFDTEAFF | TGCGCCAGCAGCCAAGATCGGACACAGGGTTTCGACACTGAAGCTTTCTTT
TRBJ2-7 | TRBV2 | - | - | CASKLTHSYEQYF | TGTGCCAGTAAACTGACACACTCCTACGAGCAGTACTTC
TRBJ2-7 | TRBV13 | TRBD2 | - | CASSFRLAGGPGEQYF | TGTGCCAGCAGCTTCAGACTAGCGGGAGGGCCAGGCGAGCAGTACTTC
TRBJ2-7 | TRBV6-2/TRBV6-3 | TRBD2 | - | CASSYRTSGPYEQYF | TGTGCCAGCAGTTACAGGACTAGCGGCCCCTACGAGCAGTACTTC
TRBJ1-1 | TRBV28 | TRBD1 | - | CASKMGQGTEAFF | TGTGCCAGCAAGATGGGACAGGGCACTGAAGCTTTCTTT
TRBJ1-2 | TRBV6-5 | - | - | CASHRGGSQYYGYTF | TGTGCCAGCCACCGAGGAGGCTCACAATACTATGGCTACACCTTC
TRBJ1-2 | TRBV19 | TRBD1 | - | CASSDRAGGYTF | TGTGCCAGTAGCGACAGGGCGGGTGGCTACACCTTC
TRBJ2-4 | TRBV14 | TRBD1 | - | CASSQATGGIQYF | TGTGCCAGCAGCCAGGCGACAGGGGGCATTCAGTACTTC
TRBJ2-7 | TRBV7-2 | TRBD2 | - | CASSLAGGTYEQYF | TGTGCCAGCAGCTTAGCGGGGGGGACCTACGAGCAGTACTTC
TRBJ1-5 | TRBV27 | - | - | CASSLSGRLGLAWTQHF | TGTGCCAGCAGTTTGAGCGGCAGGTTAGGTTTGGCATGGACCCAGCATTTT
TRBJ1-2 | TRBV11-2 | TRBD1 | - | CASRPDRVYGYTF | TGTGCCAGCAGGCCGGACAGGGTCTATGGCTACACCTTC
TRBJ1-5 | TRBV19 | - | - | CASSGMGQPQHF | TGTGCCAGCTCAGGCATGGGTCAGCCCCAGCATTTT
TRBJ1-3 | TRBV4-3 | - | - | CASSQTGLGNTIYF | TGCGCCAGCAGCCAAACAGGGCTTGGAAACACCATATATTTT
TRBJ1-5 | TRBV7-2 | - | - | CASSLVGVGSNQPQHF | TGTGCCAGCAGCTTAGTAGGGGTCGGGAGCAATCAGCCCCAGCATTTT
TRBJ1-2 | TRBV2 | TRBD1 | - | CASVTGTGMFDGYTF | TGTGCCAGCGTAACCGGGACAGGAATGTTCGATGGCTACACCTTC
TRBJ1-5 | TRBV7-2 | TRBD1 | - | CASSSEGQVRQPQHF | TGTGCCAGCAGCTCCGAGGGACAGGTCCGCCAGCCCCAGCATTTT